Below are 19 T cell receptor beta chains sequenced from a single sample in a study of shared clonotypes between healthy human individuals. Some clones are missing from TCRdb's copy, which holds only in-frame ones; the method was immunoSEQ multiplex PCR. The sample consists of some 1.5 million clones, over 95% of them appearing once. Sample: naive CD4+ T cells sorted from blood. The subset here: CD45RA+ positively selected. The receptor set was obtained from a young man in good health.

In this sample, this clone turned up once. The genes are TRBV9 and TRBJ2-7, with a possible D match to TRBD1 (5 bases). V gave up 3 bases and J gave up 3 bases, with 10 bases separating them. In germline, CDR1 is SGDLS, CDR2 YYNGEE. The CDR3 runs 13 residues. CDR3 coding DNA: TGTGCCAGCAGCGCAGACAGTAACTACGAGCAGTACTTC. Its protein product is CASSADSNYEQYF.

The chain uses TRBV2 and TRBJ2-3, with 7 bases fitting TRBD2. The CDR3 has 14 amino acids. In germline, CDR1 is SNHLY, CDR2 FYNNEI. V shed 4 bases, J shed 5 bases, and the junction held 6 bases outside the gene matches. CDR3 DNA: TGTGCCAGCAGTGTTTGGGGGGGTGAAGATACGCAGTATTTT. It codes for CASSVWGGEDTQYF.

The chain couples TRBV7-9 to TRBJ2-5, with no clear D. This CDR3 has 14 amino acids. The V and J ends lost 2 bases and 5 bases respectively, with 12 bases between them. In germline, CDR1 is SEHNR, CDR2 FQNEAQ (reference sequence). The DNA of the CDR3 is TGTGCCAGCAGCTTAAGAAGCTTGGGGGAGACCCAGTACTTC. This encodes CASSLRSLGETQYF. The whole variable domain, filled in from reference TRBV7-9 and TRBJ2-5, reads DTGVSQNPRHKITKRGQNVTFRCDPISEHNRLYWYRQTLGQGPEFLTYFQNEAQLEKSRLLSDRFSAERPKGSFSTLEIQRTEQGDSAMYLCASSLRSLGETQYFGPGTRLLVL.

This chain joins TRBV6-1 and TRBJ1-4; D is perhaps TRBD1 (5 bases). CDR1 is MNHNS, CDR2 SASEGT, per germline. The CDR3 has 14 amino acids. V was clipped by 6 bases and J by 0 bases, with 8 bases between them. CDR3 DNA: TGTGCCAGCAGCCCGGGGGCAACTAATGAAAAACTGTTTTTT. This gives the protein CASSPGATNEKLFF.

The chain is built from TRBV6-5 and TRBJ2-1, with D possibly matching TRBD2 (8 bases). Trimming took off 7 bases at V and 7 bases at J, with 17 bases between the two ends. Germline V gene sequence: CDR1 MNHEY, CDR2 SVGAGI. The CDR3 loop spans 14 amino acids. CDR3 nucleotides: TGTGCCAGCACAGCGGGGGCAGGGGGGAATGAGCAGTTCTTC. This sequence encodes CASTAGAGGNEQFF.

The chain carries TRBV5-5 and TRBJ2-4; 8 bases are a match to TRBD1. This CDR3 comprises 15 residues. After removal of 1 base from V and 10 bases from J, the junction contained 10 bases not matched to a gene. Germline CDR1 and CDR2: SGHKS and YYEKEE (reference sequence). CDR3 DNA: TGTGCCAGCAGCTTGTCCATGGGGACAGGTGGGATTCAGTACTTC. As protein: CASSLSMGTGGIQYF.

This clone was observed a single time. The chain couples TRBV9 to TRBJ2-7, with D maybe TRBD1 (5 bases). V was trimmed by 0 bases and J by 1 base, leaving 11 bases between them. The CDR3 runs 15 residues. Germline assignment: CDR1 SGDLS and CDR2 YYNGEE. The CDR3 protein is CASSVGSRTSYEQYF. The CDR3 nucleotides are TGTGCCAGCAGCGTAGGCAGCAGGACATCCTACGAGCAGTACTTC.

This chain uses TRBV7-2 with TRBJ2-1; 8 positions match TRBD2. V shed 0 bases, J shed 7 bases, and the junction held 5 bases outside the gene matches. The CDR3 has 15 residues. CDR1 and CDR2 from the germline V gene are SGHTA and FQGNSA. CDR3 sequence (DNA): TGTGCCAGCAGCTTAGCGTTACTAGCGGCGAATGAGCAGTTCTTC. This encodes CASSLALLAANEQFF.

The genes are TRBV6-5 and TRBJ2-1, with 8 bases that match TRBD1. The CDR3 spans 11 residues. With 6 bases clipped from V and 15 bases from J, the junction kept 7 bases outside the gene matches. CDR1 and CDR2 (germline): MNHEY, SVGAGI. CDR3 sequence reads: CASRRQGPLFF. CDR3 bases: TGTGCCAGCAGGCGACAGGGGCCGCTGTTCTTC.

This chain connects TRBV2 to TRBJ2-7; TRBD2 matches 14 bases. Germline V lookup: CDR1 SNHLY, CDR2 FYNNEI. The junction had 7 bases not matched to a gene; V was cut back by 7 bases and J by 5 bases. The CDR3 spans 15 residues. The CDR3 DNA is TGTGCCAGCAAGGGGGGGACTAGCGGGAGTGACGAGCAGTACTTC. Its translation is CASKGGTSGSDEQYF. Full variable domain (remainder filled in from reference TRBV2 and TRBJ2-7): EPEVTQTPSHQVTQMGQEVILRCVPISNHLYFYWYRQILGQKVEFLVSFYNNEISEKSEIFDDQFSVERPDGSNFTLKIRSTKLEDSAMYFCASKGGTSGSDEQYFGPGTRLTVT.

This clone has only one observation. The rearrangement links TRBV7-6 to TRBJ2-5; D is perhaps TRBD1 (7 bases). The CDR3 has 16 residues. Germline V lookup: CDR1 SGHVS, CDR2 FNYEAQ. V lost 3 bases and J 5 bases, leaving 19 bases between the germline ends. The CDR3 bases are TGTGCCAGCAGCTTCCCACCGGCAGCAGGGGGGGAGACCCAGTACTTC. Amino acids: CASSFPPAAGGETQYF.

V and J are TRBV7-8 and TRBJ1-1, with a possible D match to TRBD1 (6 bases). V dropped 1 base and J dropped 0 bases, with 6 bases sitting between them. The germline CDR1 and CDR2 sequences are SGHVS and FQNEAQ. The CDR3 totals 14 residues. DNA for the CDR3: TGTGCCAGCAGCTTAGGACAGGTGAACACTGAAGCTTTCTTT. Its translation: CASSLGQVNTEAFF.

V and J are TRBV7-9 and TRBJ1-4; D gene ambiguous. CDR1 SEHNR and CDR2 FQNEAQ come from the germline V gene (reference sequence). This CDR3 is built from 15 residues. The V and J ends lost 0 bases and 2 bases respectively, with 7 bases between them. The CDR3 DNA reads TGTGCCAGCAGCTTAGCCGGGATTACTAATGAAAAACTGTTTTTT. Translating gives CASSLAGITNEKLFF.

The V and J genes are TRBV30 and TRBJ2-1; D remains ambiguous. This CDR3 spans 12 amino acids. Germline V gene sequence: CDR1 GTSNPN, CDR2 SVGIG (reference sequence). Trimming pared 5 bases from V and 3 bases from J, leaving 8 bases between. The CDR3 region is CAWALNYNEQFF. Here the CDR3 DNA reads TGTGCCTGGGCCCTAAACTACAATGAGCAGTTCTTC.

The rearrangement links TRBV2 to TRBJ1-5; D ambiguous. Trimming shortened V by 5 bases and J by 8 bases, and 19 bases separated the two germline ends. Germline V gene data show CDR1 as SNHLY and CDR2 as FYNNEI. CDR3 length equals 15 residues. This CDR3 is CASSWWVGGDKPQHF. The DNA for the CDR3 is TGTGCCAGCAGTTGGTGGGTAGGTGGCGATAAGCCCCAGCATTTT.

The V and J genes are TRBV6-1 and TRBJ1-2; D uncertain. The germline V gene has CDR1 MNHNS and CDR2 SASEGT. CDR3 length: 15 residues. The V gene lost 7 bases and the J gene lost 3 bases, with 18 bases spanning the gap. The CDR3 DNA is TGTGCCAGCACCCCTTTTGGTCAGACTGACTATGGCTACACCTTC. Translated, it gives CASTPFGQTDYGYTF.

The chain links TRBV28 to TRBJ2-1; 9 bases are shared with TRBD2. Germline lookup yields CDR1 MDHEN and CDR2 SYDVKM. V was clipped by 2 bases and J by 7 bases; unmatched bases: 0. The CDR3 runs 13 residues. The CDR3 spells CASSLTSGNEQFF. The CDR3 DNA is TGTGCCAGCAGTTTAACTAGCGGGAATGAGCAGTTCTTC.

The chain is built from TRBV7-3 and TRBJ1-5, with D possibly matching TRBD1 (5 bases). The V end lost 4 bases, the J end lost 0 bases, and 10 bases lay between the germline ends. The CDR3 totals 15 residues. CDR1 SGHTA and CDR2 FQGTGA come from the germline V gene. The CDR3 nucleotides are TGTGCCAGCAGCTGGGGGGGTTATAGCAATCAGCCCCAGCATTTT. Translating it yields CASSWGGYSNQPQHF.

The chain combines TRBV7-8 with TRBJ2-7; D may be TRBD2 (6 bases). This CDR3 is built from 12 residues. V was cut by 6 bases and J by 9 bases, with 15 bases left in between. Germline V gene data show CDR1 as SGHVS and CDR2 as FQNEAQ. CDR3 sequence (DNA): TGTGCCAGCAGTCAGTATACGGGAGTGCAGTACTTC. Translation gives CASSQYTGVQYF. Full variable domain (outside the CDR3, taken from reference TRBV7-8 and TRBJ2-7): GAGVSQSPRYKVAKRGQDVALRCDPISGHVSLFWYQQALGQGPEFLTYFQNEAQLDKSGLPSDRFFAERPEGSVSTLKIQRTQQEDSAVYLCASSQYTGVQYFGPGTRLTVT.